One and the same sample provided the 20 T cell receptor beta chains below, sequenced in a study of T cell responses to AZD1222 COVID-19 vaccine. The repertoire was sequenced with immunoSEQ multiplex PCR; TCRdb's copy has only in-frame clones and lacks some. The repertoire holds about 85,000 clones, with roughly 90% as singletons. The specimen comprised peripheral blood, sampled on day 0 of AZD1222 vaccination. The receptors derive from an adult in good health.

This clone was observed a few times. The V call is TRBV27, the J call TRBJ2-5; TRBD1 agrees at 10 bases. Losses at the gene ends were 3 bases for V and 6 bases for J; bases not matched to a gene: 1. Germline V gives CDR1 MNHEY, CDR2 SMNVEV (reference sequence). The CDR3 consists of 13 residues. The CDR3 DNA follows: TGTGCCAGCAGTTTGGGACAGGGGCAGACCCAGTACTTC. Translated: CASSLGQGQTQYF.

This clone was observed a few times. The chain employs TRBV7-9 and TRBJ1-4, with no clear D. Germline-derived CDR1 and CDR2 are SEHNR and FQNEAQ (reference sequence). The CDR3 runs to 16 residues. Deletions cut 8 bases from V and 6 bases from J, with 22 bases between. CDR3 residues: CASVSSRPETYEKLFF. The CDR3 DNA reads TGTGCCAGCGTCTCTTCGCGGCCGGAAACGTATGAAAAACTGTTTTTT.

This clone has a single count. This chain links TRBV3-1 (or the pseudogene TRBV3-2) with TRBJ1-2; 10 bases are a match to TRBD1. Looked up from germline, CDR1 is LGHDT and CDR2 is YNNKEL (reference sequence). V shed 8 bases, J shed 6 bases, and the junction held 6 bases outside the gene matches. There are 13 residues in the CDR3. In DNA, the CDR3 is TGTGCCAGCGCCGCCGGGACAGGGGATGGCTACACCTTC. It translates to CASAAGTGDGYTF.

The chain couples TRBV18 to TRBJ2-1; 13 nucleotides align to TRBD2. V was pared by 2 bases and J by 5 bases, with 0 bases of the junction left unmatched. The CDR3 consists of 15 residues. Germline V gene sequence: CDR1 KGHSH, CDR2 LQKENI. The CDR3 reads CASSPGTSGDNEQFF. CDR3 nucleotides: TGTGCCAGCTCACCAGGGACTAGCGGGGACAATGAGCAGTTCTTC.

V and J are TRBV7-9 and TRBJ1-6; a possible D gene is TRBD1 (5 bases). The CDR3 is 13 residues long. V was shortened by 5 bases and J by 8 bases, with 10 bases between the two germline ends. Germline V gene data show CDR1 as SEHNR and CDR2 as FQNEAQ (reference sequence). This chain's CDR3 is CASSRLGDSPLHF. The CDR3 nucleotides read TGTGCCAGCAGCCGATTGGGGGATTCACCCCTCCACTTT.

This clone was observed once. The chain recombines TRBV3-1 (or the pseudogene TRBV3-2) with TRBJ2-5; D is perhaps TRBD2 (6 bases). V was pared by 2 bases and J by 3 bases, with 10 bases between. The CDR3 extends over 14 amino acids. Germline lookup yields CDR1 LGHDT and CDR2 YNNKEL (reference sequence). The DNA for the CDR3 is TGTGCCAGCAGCCAATCGGGACTCGAAGAGACCCAGTACTTC. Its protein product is CASSQSGLEETQYF.

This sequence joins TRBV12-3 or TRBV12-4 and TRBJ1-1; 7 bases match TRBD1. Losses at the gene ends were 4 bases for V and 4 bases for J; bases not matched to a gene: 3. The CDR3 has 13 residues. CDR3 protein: CASSSRGVTEAFF. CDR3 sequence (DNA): TGTGCCAGCAGTTCCAGGGGGGTCACTGAAGCTTTCTTT.

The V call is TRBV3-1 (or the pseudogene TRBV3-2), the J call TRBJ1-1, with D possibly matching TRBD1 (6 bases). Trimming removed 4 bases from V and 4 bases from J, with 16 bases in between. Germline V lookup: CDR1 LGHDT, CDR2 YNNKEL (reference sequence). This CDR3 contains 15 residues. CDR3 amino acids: CASSREVGAGTEAFF. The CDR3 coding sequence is TGTGCCAGCAGCCGAGAAGTGGGGGCCGGCACTGAAGCTTTCTTT.

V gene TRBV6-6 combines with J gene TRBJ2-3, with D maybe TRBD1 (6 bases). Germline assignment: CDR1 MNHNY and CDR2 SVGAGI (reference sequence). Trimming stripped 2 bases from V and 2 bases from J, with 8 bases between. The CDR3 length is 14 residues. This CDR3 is CASSYGQYTDTQYF. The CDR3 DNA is TGTGCCAGCAGTTACGGACAGTACACAGATACGCAGTATTTT.

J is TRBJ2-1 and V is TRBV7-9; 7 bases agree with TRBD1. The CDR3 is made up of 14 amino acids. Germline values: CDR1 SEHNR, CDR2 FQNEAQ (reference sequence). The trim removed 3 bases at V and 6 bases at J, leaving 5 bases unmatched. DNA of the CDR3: TGTGCCAGCAGCTTCGGGACAGCTAGCAATGAGCAGTTCTTC. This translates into CASSFGTASNEQFF.

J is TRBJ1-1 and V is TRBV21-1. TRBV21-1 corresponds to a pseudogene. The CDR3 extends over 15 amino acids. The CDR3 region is CASSRDVRMDTEAFF. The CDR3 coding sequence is TGTGCCAGCAGCCGGGACGTAAGGATGGACACTGAAGCTTTCTTT.

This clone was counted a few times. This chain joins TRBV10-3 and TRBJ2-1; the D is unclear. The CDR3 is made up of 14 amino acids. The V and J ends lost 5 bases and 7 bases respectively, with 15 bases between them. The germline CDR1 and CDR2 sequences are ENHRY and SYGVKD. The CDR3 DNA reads TGTGCCATCAGTAGCTTTGACTCGCGGAATGAGCAGTTCTTC. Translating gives CAISSFDSRNEQFF.

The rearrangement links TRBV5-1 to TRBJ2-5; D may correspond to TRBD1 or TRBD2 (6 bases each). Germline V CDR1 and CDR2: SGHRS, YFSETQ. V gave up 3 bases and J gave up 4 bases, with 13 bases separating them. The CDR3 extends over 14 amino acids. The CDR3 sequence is CASSSGQAGETQYF. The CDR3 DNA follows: TGCGCCAGCAGCTCGGGACAAGCGGGAGAGACCCAGTACTTC.

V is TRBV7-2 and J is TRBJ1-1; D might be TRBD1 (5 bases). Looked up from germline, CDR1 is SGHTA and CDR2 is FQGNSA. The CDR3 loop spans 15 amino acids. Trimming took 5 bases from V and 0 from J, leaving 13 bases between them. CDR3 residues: CASSDRQFLNTEAFF. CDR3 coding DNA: TGTGCCAGCAGCGATCGACAGTTTTTGAACACTGAAGCTTTCTTT.

CDR3 residues: CACGTGDYGYTF. CDR3 DNA sequence: TGTGCCTGTGGGACAGGGGACTATGGCTACACCTTC. The genes are TRBV30 and TRBJ1-2; 10 nucleotides match TRBD1. Per the germline V gene, CDR1 is GTSNPN and CDR2 is SVGIG (reference sequence). The ends lost 6 bases at V and 3 bases at J; junction bases unmatched: 1. This CDR3 is built from 12 residues.

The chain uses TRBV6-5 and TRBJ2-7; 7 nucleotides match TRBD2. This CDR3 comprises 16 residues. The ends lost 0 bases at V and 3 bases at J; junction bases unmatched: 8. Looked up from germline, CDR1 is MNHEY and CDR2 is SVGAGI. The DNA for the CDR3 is TGTGCCAGCAGTTACTCGCAGGCTAGCGGACACTACGAGCAGTACTTC. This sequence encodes CASSYSQASGHYEQYF.

CDR3 region: CASSPTGLSWEQYF. The CDR3 bases are TGCGCCAGCTCCCCGACGGGACTCTCCTGGGAGCAGTACTTC. This chain joins TRBV5-1 and TRBJ2-7; perhaps TRBD2 as D (6 bases). The germline gives CDR1 SGHRS, CDR2 YFSETQ. The CDR3 loop spans 14 amino acids. Trimming took off 7 bases at V and 7 bases at J, with 21 bases between the two ends.

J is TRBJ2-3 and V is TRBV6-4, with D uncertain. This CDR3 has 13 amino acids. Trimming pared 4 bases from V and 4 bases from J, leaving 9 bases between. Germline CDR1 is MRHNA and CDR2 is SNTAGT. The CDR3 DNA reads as TGTGCCAGCAGTGTGGGCAGAGCAGATACGCAGTATTTT. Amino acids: CASSVGRADTQYF.

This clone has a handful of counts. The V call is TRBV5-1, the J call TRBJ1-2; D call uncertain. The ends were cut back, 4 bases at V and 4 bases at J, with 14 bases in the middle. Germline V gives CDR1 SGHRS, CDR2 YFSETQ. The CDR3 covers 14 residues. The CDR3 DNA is TGCGCCAGCAGCCTCCGGGCAGGTTCCTATGGCTACACCTTC. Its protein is CASSLRAGSYGYTF.

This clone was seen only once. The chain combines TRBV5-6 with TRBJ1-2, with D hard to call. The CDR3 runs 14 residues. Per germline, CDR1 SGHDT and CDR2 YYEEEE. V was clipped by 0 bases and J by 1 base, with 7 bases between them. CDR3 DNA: TGTGCCAGCAGCTTGGTCGAGAATAACTATGGCTACACCTTC. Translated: CASSLVENNYGYTF.